The 21 T cell receptor beta chains below were found in one sample sequenced in a study of shared clonotypes between healthy human individuals. Generated by immunoSEQ multiplex PCR, the TCRdb table keeps only in-frame clones and is missing some. The sample holds about 2.3 million clones, approximately 95% seen once. Material for sequencing was naive CD4+ T cells from PBMCs. Sample subset: CD45RA+ positively selected. The receptors originated from a man in his late teens or twenties in good health. Some clones in this sample may be carry-over from other donors' samples.

This clone has just one count. The rearrangement joins TRBV29-1 to TRBJ2-2; no clear D gene. The germline CDR1 and CDR2 sequences are SQVTM and ANQGSEA. V lost 7 bases and J lost 3, with 12 bases in between. The CDR3 runs to 13 residues. CDR3 DNA sequence: TGCAGCGCCCAAACTCTTTACACCGGGGAGCTGTTTTTT. This codes for CSAQTLYTGELFF.

This clone came up once. The CDR3 sequence: CASSLSGTANEKLFF. CDR3 DNA sequence: TGTGCCAGCAGTCTCTCCGGGACCGCAAATGAAAAACTGTTTTTT. The chain recombines TRBV6-5 with TRBJ1-4; possible D gene TRBD1, 5 bases. V was pared by 5 bases and J by 5 bases, with 15 bases between. Per the germline V gene, CDR1 is MNHEY and CDR2 is SVGAGI. This CDR3 has 15 residues.

The gene calls are TRBV7-2 and TRBJ2-1; TRBD2 aligns across 10 bases. V was pared by 2 bases and J by 7 bases, with 5 bases of the junction left unmatched. The CDR3 loop spans 15 amino acids. Per the germline V gene, CDR1 is SGHTA and CDR2 is FQGNSA. CDR3: CASSLSGRAGNEQFF. Written as DNA, the CDR3 is TGTGCCAGCAGCTTAAGCGGGAGGGCCGGGAATGAGCAGTTCTTC. Using reference TRBV7-2 and TRBJ2-1 for the parts outside the CDR3, the full variable domain is GAGVSQSPSNKVTEKGKDVELRCDPISGHTALYWYRQSLGQGLEFLIYFQGNSAPDKSGLPSDRFSAERTGGSVSTLTIQRTQQEDSAVYLCASSLSGRAGNEQFFGPGTRLTVL.

CDR3 coding DNA: TGTGCCAGCAGCCCAGGACAGACTCAGGGTGTTAGGGCCAAAAACATTCAGTACTTC. Amino acids: CASSPGQTQGVRAKNIQYF. The V and J genes are TRBV11-2 and TRBJ2-4; the D gene is possibly TRBD1 (6 bases). The ends were cut back, 5 bases at V and 1 base at J, with 24 bases in the middle. The CDR3 has 19 residues. Germline CDR1 is SGHAT and CDR2 is FQNNGV.

The genes are TRBV27 and TRBJ1-1; D gene uncertain. Between the trimmed V and J ends, which lost 2 bases and 1 base, there was a span of 14 bases. The CDR3 consists of 16 residues. The germline V gene has CDR1 MNHEY and CDR2 SMNVEV (reference sequence). As DNA, the CDR3 is TGTGCCAGCAGTTTACGAGAGACTGGCCGGAACACTGAAGCTTTCTTT. Translating it yields CASSLRETGRNTEAFF.

The chain recombines TRBV19 with TRBJ2-2; D ambiguous. V was clipped by 1 base and J by 5 bases, with 5 bases between them. This CDR3 spans 13 amino acids. Germline V lookup: CDR1 LNHDA, CDR2 SQIVND (reference sequence). The CDR3 spells CASSIARTGELFF. CDR3 coding DNA: TGTGCCAGTAGTATAGCCAGAACCGGGGAGCTGTTTTTT.

This chain joins TRBV28 and TRBJ2-2; D is unresolved. Trimming removed 7 bases at V and 0 bases at J, with 6 bases between. The CDR3 sequence is 13 residues long. The germline V gene has CDR1 MDHEN and CDR2 SYDVKM. CDR3 in amino acids: CASKRSNTGELFF. In DNA, the CDR3 is TGTGCCAGCAAACGATCGAACACCGGGGAGCTGTTTTTT.

The V call is TRBV30, the J call TRBJ2-7; TRBD2 agrees at 16 bases. Losses at the gene ends were 3 bases for V and 0 bases for J; bases not matched to a gene: 11. Germline values: CDR1 GTSNPN, CDR2 SVGIG (reference sequence). The CDR3 loop spans 19 amino acids. CDR3 in amino acids: CAWRTPGLAGGTSSYEQYF. CDR3 in DNA: TGTGCCTGGAGGACCCCGGGACTAGCGGGAGGGACAAGCTCCTACGAGCAGTACTTC.

The chain employs TRBV15 and TRBJ1-2; 7 nucleotides agree with TRBD1. With 4 bases clipped from V and 2 bases from J, the junction kept 4 bases outside the gene matches. This CDR3 has 14 residues. Germline CDR1 LNHNV, CDR2 YYDKDF (reference sequence). The DNA for the CDR3 is TGTGCCACCAGCACCTCGGACAGGAACTATGGCTACACCTTC. Its protein product is CATSTSDRNYGYTF.

The rearrangement uses TRBV6-5 and TRBJ2-5, with D possibly TRBD2 on 7 matching bases. Germline CDR1 is MNHEY and CDR2 is SVGAGI. The CDR3 has 15 amino acids. Trimming took 0 bases from V and 1 from J, leaving 9 bases between them. The CDR3 nucleotides read TGTGCCAGCAGTTACTCGGGGGGGGCCCAAGAGACCCAGTACTTC. Translated: CASSYSGGAQETQYF.

The chain couples TRBV27 to TRBJ2-7; the match to TRBD1 covers 8 bases. From germline, CDR1 is MNHEY and CDR2 SMNVEV (reference sequence). CDR3 length equals 16 residues. V was clipped by 5 bases and J by 9 bases; unmatched bases: 18. The CDR3 DNA reads as TGTGCCAGCAGTCCGAATCCCCTAATGTGGGGGACAGGGCAGTACTTC. It yields the protein CASSPNPLMWGTGQYF.

This chain uses TRBV6-6 with TRBJ1-2; D remains ambiguous. Germline values: CDR1 MNHNY, CDR2 SVGAGI (reference sequence). Trimming took 5 bases from V and 4 from J, leaving 14 bases between them. The CDR3 has 14 residues. The CDR3 is CASSAGWRVYGYTF. The CDR3 DNA reads as TGTGCCAGCAGTGCTGGGTGGCGCGTCTATGGCTACACCTTC.

This clone was counted between two and nine times. The chain recombines TRBV5-1 with TRBJ1-2, with D unresolved. Germline V gene sequence: CDR1 SGHRS, CDR2 YFSETQ. The CDR3 runs 12 residues. Trimming took off 3 bases at V and 6 bases at J, with 9 bases between the two ends. The CDR3 loop reads CASSSGVNGYTF. CDR3 coding DNA: TGCGCCAGCAGCTCCGGAGTCAATGGCTACACCTTC. Looking up the rest from reference TRBV5-1 and TRBJ1-2 gives the full variable domain: KAGVTQTPRYLIKTRGQQVTLSCSPISGHRSVSWYQQTPGQGLQFLFEYFSETQRNKGNFPGRFSGRQFSNSRSEMNVSTLELGDSALYLCASSSGVNGYTFGSGTRLTVV.

J is TRBJ2-5 and V is TRBV11-3, with D possibly being TRBD2 (5 bases). The CDR3 extends over 15 amino acids. Trimming cost V 5 bases and J 5 bases, with 18 bases left between them. The germline CDR1 and CDR2 sequences are SGHNT and YENEEA. The chain's CDR3 is CASSRSYGETETQYF. The CDR3 DNA follows: TGTGCCAGCAGCCGATCCTACGGGGAAACGGAGACCCAGTACTTC.

The chain links TRBV29-1 to TRBJ1-4; D is unresolved. The CDR3 runs to 11 residues. In germline, CDR1 is SQVTM, CDR2 ANQGSEA. With 5 bases removed from V and 8 bases from J, the gap between germline ends came to 9 bases. CDR3 sequence reads: CSVSGREKLFF. The CDR3 DNA reads as TGCAGCGTTTCCGGCCGGGAAAAACTGTTTTTT.

Turning to this clone: This CDR3 is also generated by other DNA sequences in the sample. The chain carries TRBV28 and TRBJ1-1; D is uncertain. This CDR3 spans 14 amino acids. Germline V gene data show CDR1 as MDHEN and CDR2 as SYDVKM. Trimming cost V 5 bases and J 1 base, with 11 bases left between them. CDR3 DNA: TGTGCCAGCAGTGGGCCGGGTGAGAACACTGAAGCTTTCTTT. Translated, it gives CASSGPGENTEAFF.

The chain links TRBV5-1 to TRBJ2-2; D remains unclear. Germline CDR1 and CDR2: SGHRS and YFSETQ. V lost 4 bases, J lost 1 base, and 11 bases lay in between. This CDR3 contains 15 residues. The CDR3 sequence: CASSRTEENTGELFF. CDR3 bases: TGCGCCAGCAGCCGTACTGAGGAGAACACCGGGGAGCTGTTTTTT.

The rearrangement uses TRBV30 and TRBJ2-1; D tentatively fits TRBD1 or TRBD2 (6 bases each). Trimming shortened V by 0 bases and J by 9 bases, and 12 bases separated the two germline ends. The CDR3 spans 13 residues. The germline gives CDR1 GTSNPN, CDR2 SVGIG (reference sequence). The CDR3 here is CAWSVIGGGEQFF. In nucleotides, the CDR3 is TGTGCCTGGAGTGTAATCGGGGGCGGTGAGCAGTTCTTC.

V and J are TRBV15 and TRBJ2-7; 8 bases are shared with TRBD1. The CDR3 loop spans 18 amino acids. CDR1 is LNHNV, CDR2 YYDKDF, per germline (reference sequence). Trimming removed 1 base from V and 3 bases from J; junction bases left unmatched: 14. DNA of the CDR3: TGTGCCACCAGCAGAGGGGGGTACCTGACAGGGGAACTCTACGAGCAGTACTTC. It encodes CATSRGGYLTGELYEQYF.

The chain recombines TRBV19 with TRBJ1-5, with D possibly being TRBD1 (5 bases). V lost 3 bases and J 5 bases, leaving 14 bases between the germline ends. The CDR3 sequence is 15 residues long. CDR1 and CDR2 (germline): LNHDA, SQIVND (reference sequence). The CDR3 DNA reads TGTGCCAGTAGTATTCGGCGGGGGGAACATCAGCCCCAGCATTTT. This gives the protein CASSIRRGEHQPQHF. Full variable domain (rest looked up from reference TRBV19 and TRBJ1-5): DGGITQSPKYLFRKEGQNVTLSCEQNLNHDAMYWYRQDPGQGLRLIYYSQIVNDFQKGDIAEGYSVSREKKESFPLTVTSAQKNPTAFYLCASSIRRGEHQPQHFGDGTRLSIL.

The chain links TRBV11-2 to TRBJ1-1; D gene uncertain. Trimming left V 2 bases short and J 4 bases short, with 11 bases between. The germline gives CDR1 SGHAT, CDR2 FQNNGV. The CDR3 extends over 14 amino acids. DNA of the CDR3: TGTGCCAGCAGCTTACTAACATTCCTCACTGAAGCTTTCTTT. This gives the protein CASSLLTFLTEAFF.